In this sample, the clone carrying this T cell receptor (beta chain) turned up a few times. The data originate from a study of CD8+ T cells in alopecia areata. cDNA prepared by RNA extraction and subsequent reverse transcription served as the template for sequencing. The table came from immunoSEQ multiplex PCR; TCRdb's copy has only in-frame clones and leaves some out. The sample has 150,000 to 200,000 clones; 59% are singletons. Germline CDR1 reads SGHDN; CDR2 reads FVKESK. The ends were cut back, 1 base at V and 5 bases at J, with 14 bases in the middle. The CDR3 loop spans 15 amino acids. This chain links TRBV14 with TRBJ1-1; the D gene is possibly TRBD1 (6 bases). This receptor was identified in a human donor with alopecia areata. The sample was CD4+ T cells sorted from blood, taken at week 0. Written as DNA, the CDR3 is TGTGCCAGCAGCCAAGCCTCGACAGGTCAGACTGAAGCTTTCTTT. Translated: CASSQASTGQTEAFF.